This TCR beta chain was obtained from a study of PD-L1 blockade in urothelial cancer. Overall study: Blood samples contained a median about 150,000 T cells.

Profiled with immunoSEQ multiplex PCR; TCRdb holds only in-frame clones, not every one. This table has 35,000 to 45,000 clones, 83% appearing once. The CDR3 runs to 16 residues. Germline V CDR1 and CDR2: LNHNV, YYDKDF (reference sequence). Trimming left V 0 bases short and J 5 bases short, with 16 bases between. The sample's time point: peripheral blood 6 weeks after treatment start. The count of this clone is one. This rearrangement joins TRBV15 to TRBJ2-5; tentative D call: TRBD2 (5 bases). The sequence derives from a man aged 60-69 years with urothelial cancer. This specimen was PBMCs, taken around atezolizumab (anti-PD-L1) treatment. The CDR3 loop reads CATSRDEVGGYETQYF. The CDR3 nucleotides are TGTGCCACCAGCAGAGACGAAGTCGGCGGGTACGAGACCCAGTACTTC.